These 27 T cell receptor beta chains were sequenced from one sample in a study of naive and memory T cell subsets. The library had UMIs added by 3' ligation of an oligonucleotide to TCR cDNA. Amplification of ligated cDNA took four PCR rounds with SP2 and nested alpha and beta constant primers. TCRdb re-called the 5' RACE reads with MiXCR, one entry per CDR3 protein. The table has more than 45,000 distinct CDR3 sequences, about 4.8% seen once. These receptors came from a female donor in good health.

This clonotype has ten or more counts. The rearrangement joins TRBV27 to TRBJ2-1; 7 positions match TRBD2. V gave up 8 bases and J gave up 5 bases; unmatched junction bases: 12. CDR1 and CDR2 from the germline V gene are MNHEY and SMNVEV (reference sequence). This CDR3 region has 15 residues. CDR3 DNA sequence: TGTGCCAGCGGCCAATGGGCTAGCGGAGACAATGAGCAGTTCTTC. Its translation is CASGQWASGDNEQFF.

The chain has TRBV6-2 or TRBV6-3 and TRBJ1-5, with 7 positions matching TRBD1. The CDR3 is 13 amino acids. V was clipped by 6 bases and J by 6 bases; unmatched bases: 5. In germline, CDR1 is MNHEY, CDR2 SVGEGT. CDR3 sequence: CASRGGCAQPQHF. The DNA of the CDR3 is TGTGCCAGCAGAGGGGGCTGTGCTCAGCCCCAGCATTTT.

This clonotype was detected many times. V is TRBV20-1 and J is TRBJ2-7; TRBD2 aligns across 16 bases. The CDR3 consists of 19 residues. The junction had 14 bases not matched to a gene; V was cut back by 2 bases and J by 4 bases. Germline loops: CDR1 DFQATT, CDR2 SNEGSKA (reference sequence). CDR3 DNA: TGCAGTGCTAGATCCCGTCCCGGGACTAGCGGGAGGGCCTATTACGAGCAGTACTTC. The encoded protein is CSARSRPGTSGRAYYEQYF.

At least ten counts were recorded for this clonotype. The rearrangement links TRBV29-1 to TRBJ2-7; the match to TRBD1 covers 8 bases. Germline values: CDR1 SQVTM, CDR2 ANQGSEA. Trimming at V came to 7 bases and at J to 2 bases, leaving 4 bases not matched to a gene. This CDR3 has 12 amino acids. CDR3 loop: CSAIRGPYEQYF. The DNA for the CDR3 is TGCAGCGCCATCAGGGGGCCCTACGAGCAGTACTTC.

This clonotype has at least ten counts. The chain recombines TRBV29-1 with TRBJ2-2, with unresolved D. In germline, CDR1 is SQVTM, CDR2 ANQGSEA. V dropped 6 bases and J dropped 4 bases, with 6 bases sitting between them. The length of the CDR3 is 11 residues. This chain's CDR3 is CSVSFTGELFF. In DNA, the CDR3 is TGCAGCGTATCATTCACCGGGGAGCTGTTTTTT.

This clonotype was recorded many times. The chain joins TRBV20-1 to TRBJ1-6; no firm D call. CDR3 length: 13 amino acids. V was pared by 0 bases and J by 8 bases, with 8 bases between. Germline CDR1 and CDR2: DFQATT and SNEGSKA (reference sequence). The CDR3 DNA sequence: TGCAGTGCTAGAGATCTCACGTATTCACCCCTCCACTTT. Translation gives CSARDLTYSPLHF.

In this sample, this clonotype turned up many times. The V gene is TRBV29-1, the J gene TRBJ2-5; TRBD1 is a possible D gene (6 bases). V was cut by 3 bases and J by 5 bases, with 13 bases left in between. The CDR3 sequence is 13 residues long. Germline V CDR1 and CDR2: SQVTM, ANQGSEA. CDR3: CSVDRGMEETQYF. CDR3 DNA sequence: TGCAGCGTTGATAGGGGGATGGAGGAGACCCAGTACTTC.

The sample holds many counts of this clonotype. The rearrangement joins TRBV4-2 to TRBJ2-1; tentative D call: TRBD2 (6 bases). The CDR3 totals 17 residues. Trimming cost V 0 bases and J 3 bases, with 15 bases left between them. Per germline, CDR1 LGHNA and CDR2 YNFKEQ. The CDR3 coding sequence is TGTGCCAGCAGCCAAGATCGGGCTAGCGAACACTACAATGAGCAGTTCTTC. This encodes CASSQDRASEHYNEQFF.

Ten or more counts support this clonotype. The genes are TRBV19 and TRBJ2-1; perhaps TRBD2 as D (5 bases). Germline V gene data show CDR1 as LNHDA and CDR2 as SQIVND (reference sequence). Trimming stripped 2 bases from V and 8 bases from J, with 16 bases between. CDR3 length equals 15 residues. The CDR3 nucleotides are TGTGCCAGTAGTATATCTTCTAGCTATATCGATGAGCAGTTCTTC. Its protein is CASSISSSYIDEQFF.

This clonotype was counted ten times or more. CDR3 DNA: TGTGCCAGCAGTTTTTATGCTAGCGGGAGGAATGAGCAGTTCTTC. Amino acids: CASSFYASGRNEQFF. The rearrangement uses TRBV28 and TRBJ2-1; 11 bases map to TRBD2. The V gene end was trimmed by 3 bases and the J gene end by 7 bases; junction bases not matched to a gene: 5. Germline CDR1 is MDHEN and CDR2 is SYDVKM. The CDR3 totals 15 residues.

The table lists this clonotype with many counts. The rearrangement joins TRBV28 to TRBJ1-3; TRBD1 matches 7 bases. V lost 6 bases and J lost 4; bases outside the gene matches: 9. The CDR3 length is 15 residues. The germline V gene encodes CDR1 MDHEN and CDR2 SYDVKM. This CDR3 reads CASSPDRVRGNTIYF. CDR3 bases: TGTGCCAGCAGCCCCGACAGGGTCCGGGGAAACACCATATATTTT.

This clonotype was seen ten or more times. The V and J genes are TRBV20-1 and TRBJ2-1; no clear D. Trimming stripped 4 bases from V and 5 bases from J, with 9 bases between. Per germline, CDR1 DFQATT and CDR2 SNEGSKA (reference sequence). CDR3 length: 12 residues. The CDR3 nucleotides read TGCAGTGCTACACTATCAGACAATGAGCAGTTCTTC. This gives the protein CSATLSDNEQFF.

This clonotype came up many times. The chain links TRBV10-3 to TRBJ2-7, with D unclear. Trimming stripped 2 bases from V and 2 bases from J, with 4 bases between. CDR1 is ENHRY and CDR2 is SYGVKD in the germline V gene. The CDR3 spans 12 residues. Here the CDR3 reads CAISEGTYEQYF. Here the CDR3 DNA reads TGTGCCATCAGTGAGGGAACCTACGAGCAGTACTTC.

CDR3 sequence: CASSSLSFPGTGELFF. DNA for the CDR3: TGTGCCAGCAGTTCCCTAAGTTTTCCGGGGACCGGGGAGCTGTTTTTT. The V gene is TRBV27, the J gene TRBJ2-2, with D perhaps matching TRBD2 (5 bases). This CDR3 has 16 amino acids. Germline V lookup: CDR1 MNHEY, CDR2 SMNVEV (reference sequence). V lost 4 bases and J lost 5, with 17 bases in between.

There are many counts of this clonotype. The CDR3 protein is CASSRGPRGAIGSYEQYF. DNA for the CDR3: TGTGCCAGCAGCCGGGGGCCACGGGGGGCGATAGGATCCTACGAGCAGTACTTC. The V call is TRBV5-6, the J call TRBJ2-7, with D perhaps matching TRBD2 (7 bases). V lost 4 bases to trimming and J lost 1 base, with 24 bases between them. CDR1 is SGHDT and CDR2 is YYEEEE in the germline V gene. The CDR3 sequence is 18 residues long.

This clonotype appeared a few times. The chain recombines TRBV20-1 with TRBJ2-2, with unresolved D. This CDR3 region has 14 residues. Germline V CDR1 and CDR2: DFQATT, SNEGSKA (reference sequence). The V gene lost 1 base and the J gene lost 7 bases, with 13 bases spanning the gap. CDR3 amino acids: CSARGAGTYGELFF. CDR3 bases: TGCAGTGCTAGAGGGGCAGGTACCTACGGGGAGCTGTTTTTT.

This clonotype occurred many times. This chain uses TRBV7-6 with TRBJ2-3; 10 nucleotides agree with TRBD2. The germline CDR1 and CDR2 sequences are SGHVS and FNYEAQ. V was pared by 2 bases and J by 1 base, with 15 bases of the junction left unmatched. The CDR3 is made up of 20 amino acids. CDR3 bases: TGTGCCAGCAGCTTAAGTCGAGCGGGAGGGAAAGTACACGGCACAGATACGCAGTATTTT. Its protein is CASSLSRAGGKVHGTDTQYF.

Ten or more counts support this clonotype. The V and J genes are TRBV29-1 and TRBJ2-7; the D gene is possibly TRBD2 (7 bases). The V gene's germline CDR1 is SQVTM and CDR2 ANQGSEA. CDR3 length: 14 amino acids. The V gene lost 6 bases and the J gene lost 5 bases, with 20 bases spanning the gap. CDR3 in amino acids: CSVSYGGARNEQYF. The CDR3 DNA reads TGCAGCGTATCGTATGGGGGGGCGCGGAACGAGCAGTACTTC.

At least ten counts were recorded for this clonotype. CDR3 loop: CASSGAGGKGISSYNEQFF. The CDR3 nucleotides are TGCGCCAGCAGCGGAGCGGGAGGGAAAGGGATTAGCTCCTACAATGAGCAGTTCTTC. The chain couples TRBV5-1 to TRBJ2-1; TRBD2 aligns across 10 bases. The V gene end was trimmed by 4 bases and the J gene end by 0 bases; junction bases not matched to a gene: 13. Germline CDR1 SGHRS, CDR2 YFSETQ. The CDR3 has 19 residues.

The table lists this clonotype with many counts. The DNA of the CDR3 is TGCAGCGCAGTCCTTAAGGATGTCTATGGCTACACCTTC. Protein product: CSAVLKDVYGYTF. The chain uses TRBV29-1 and TRBJ1-2; D is uncertain. The CDR3 runs 13 residues. The germline V and J ends were trimmed by 7 bases and 4 bases, with 16 bases remaining between them. Germline CDR1 is SQVTM and CDR2 is ANQGSEA.

This clonotype showed up many times. The chain is built from TRBV7-2 and TRBJ2-5; TRBD2 might be the D (5 bases). The CDR3 is 16 amino acids. Between the trimmed V and J ends, which lost 3 bases and 5 bases, there was a span of 19 bases. The germline V gene has CDR1 SGHTA and CDR2 FQGNSA. CDR3 in amino acids: CASSFPLTARRETQYF. DNA of the CDR3: TGTGCCAGCAGCTTCCCCCTGACCGCCCGGAGGGAGACCCAGTACTTC.

Ten or more counts support this clonotype. The chain is built from TRBV6-1 and TRBJ2-7, with D possibly TRBD2 on 5 matching bases. V lost 5 bases to trimming and J lost 2 bases, with 22 bases between them. Looked up from germline, CDR1 is MNHNS and CDR2 is SASEGT. The CDR3 is 17 amino acids. The DNA for the CDR3 is TGTGCCAGCAGTAAACCCCCTGGTCGGGCGGAGGCCTACGAGCAGTACTTC. Amino acids: CASSKPPGRAEAYEQYF.

In its sample, this clonotype was seen many times. The chain employs TRBV20-1 and TRBJ2-5; 7 nucleotides align to TRBD1. V gave up 5 bases and J gave up 1 base; unmatched junction bases: 7. The CDR3 is made up of 14 amino acids. Germline lookup yields CDR1 DFQATT and CDR2 SNEGSKA (reference sequence). CDR3 in amino acids: CSARRDSIQETQYF. Here the CDR3 DNA reads TGCAGTGCTCGCCGGGACAGCATCCAAGAGACCCAGTACTTC.

This clonotype was counted many times. Written as DNA, the CDR3 is TGCGCCAGCAGCCAAGATGTTGCGACGGGCGGCAGGGAGTCGGAGAACACTGAAGCTTTCTTT. Its protein is CASSQDVATGGRESENTEAFF. The genes are TRBV4-3 and TRBJ1-1, with a weak D call TRBD1 (5 bases). The germline gives CDR1 LGHNA, CDR2 YSLEER. Between the trimmed V and J ends, which lost 0 bases and 1 base, there was a span of 27 bases. The CDR3 runs 21 residues.

At least ten counts were recorded for this clonotype. This chain links TRBV27 with TRBJ2-7; no clear D gene. Germline lookup yields CDR1 MNHEY and CDR2 SMNVEV (reference sequence). The ends were cut back, 7 bases at V and 2 bases at J, with 12 bases in the middle. This CDR3 spans 13 amino acids. CDR3 bases: TGTGCCAGCAAACTTGGCAGGACCTACGAGCAGTACTTC. Its translation: CASKLGRTYEQYF.

This clonotype was observed at least ten times. This chain joins TRBV29-1 and TRBJ2-1, with 9 bases aligning to TRBD2. The CDR3 contains 14 residues. The J segment lost 6 bases and the V segment lost 5 bases, leaving 8 bases of the junction unmatched. Looked up from germline, CDR1 is SQVTM and CDR2 is ANQGSEA. The CDR3 nucleotides are TGCAGCGTTAATAAAGCGGGAGGCCCCAATGAGCAGTTCTTC. It codes for CSVNKAGGPNEQFF.

This sequence joins TRBV6-1 and TRBJ2-2, with TRBD2 matching over 13 bases. The ends lost 8 bases at V and 4 bases at J; junction bases unmatched: 4. This CDR3 comprises 15 residues. CDR1 MNHNS and CDR2 SASEGT come from the germline V gene. Here the CDR3 DNA reads TGTGCCAGCCCGGGACTAGCGGGGCGCACCGGGGAGCTGTTTTTT. Residues: CASPGLAGRTGELFF.